There are many counts of the clone carrying this T cell receptor beta chain. Its antigen is undetermined. The sample comes from a study of glioma-infiltrating T cells. Whole-study results and caveats: Tissue and blood shared very few CDR3 sequences. Non-neoplastic patients had below-expected tissue-blood divergence, while all gliomas exceeded expectation.

Amplification of TCR alpha and beta CDR3 regions from RNA used iRepertoire nested multiplex PCR. Input was about 100-450 ng of tissue mRNA or PBMC total RNA. TCRdb reanalysed the multiplex PCR reads using MiXCR and keeps one entry per CDR3 protein. The sample consists of tens of thousands of distinct CDR3 sequences, 23% of them appearing once. Between the trimmed V and J ends, which lost 6 bases and 5 bases, there was a span of 15 bases. Germline CDR1 reads MNHNS; CDR2 reads SASEGT. The CDR3 covers 14 residues. This rearrangement joins TRBV6-1 to TRBJ2-3, with D perhaps TRBD2 (7 bases). The sequenced material came from glioma tissue, nonneoplastic brain tissue, or PBMCs (not recorded which). The source is a human donor with low-grade glioma or glioblastoma, undergoing nonglioma brain surgery, or in good health (not recorded which). In DNA, the CDR3 is TGTGCCAGCAGACAATCAGGGGAGGGAGATACGCAGTATTTT. This sequence encodes CASRQSGEGDTQYF.